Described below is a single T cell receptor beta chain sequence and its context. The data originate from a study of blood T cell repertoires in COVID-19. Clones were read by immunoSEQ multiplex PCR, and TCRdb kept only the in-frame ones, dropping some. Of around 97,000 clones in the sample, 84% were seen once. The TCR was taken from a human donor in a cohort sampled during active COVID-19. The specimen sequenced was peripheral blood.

Here the CDR3 reads CASSLYPLGTSGGAAEREQFF. The CDR3 nucleotides are TGTGCCAGCAGCTTATACCCCCTTGGGACTAGCGGGGGAGCCGCTGAAAGGGAGCAGTTCTTC. The chain couples TRBV7-3 to TRBJ2-1; 14 bases are a match to TRBD2. The V gene's germline CDR1 is SGHTA and CDR2 FQGTGA. This CDR3 is 21 amino acids long. V shed 2 bases, J shed 10 bases, and the junction held 22 bases outside the gene matches.